These 8 T cell receptor beta chains were all obtained from the same sample, sequenced in a study of blood T cell repertoires in COVID-19. The data were produced by immunoSEQ multiplex PCR, yet TCRdb's version contains in-frame clones alone and is incomplete. The table shows more than 350,000 clones, with roughly nine tenths occurring only once. Sequenced material: PBMCs or T cells enriched from blood (not recorded which). These receptors were taken from a man aged 18 to 35 who had recovered from COVID-19.

This clone was found once. The gene calls are TRBV25-1 and TRBJ1-1; 9 nucleotides line up with TRBD1. Germline V lookup: CDR1 MGHDK, CDR2 SYGVNS. The CDR3 contains 16 residues. Trimming cost V 1 base and J 2 bases; bases outside gene matches: 5. CDR3 sequence: CASSEFGTGLNTEAFF. The CDR3 bases are TGTGCCAGCAGTGAATTCGGGACAGGGTTAAACACTGAAGCTTTCTTT. Combining the CDR3 with reference TRBV25-1 and TRBJ1-1 gives the whole variable domain EADIYQTPRYLVIGTGKKITLECSQTMGHDKMYWYQQDPGMELHLIHYSYGVNSTEKGDLSSESTVSRIRTEHFPLTLESARPSHTSQYLCASSEFGTGLNTEAFFGQGTRLTVV.

This clone was recorded only once. This chain links TRBV9 with TRBJ2-2; 8 bases are a match to TRBD1. There are 16 residues in the CDR3. Trimming removed 2 bases from V and 4 bases from J; junction bases left unmatched: 7. Germline-derived CDR1 and CDR2 are SGDLS and YYNGEE. DNA for the CDR3: TGTGCCAGCAGCGTCTCGGACAGGGCTTTCACCGGGGAGCTGTTTTTT. Amino acid sequence: CASSVSDRAFTGELFF.

The chain links TRBV7-9 to TRBJ2-7; the D gene is possibly TRBD2 (5 bases). Germline CDR1 SEHNR, CDR2 FQNEAQ (reference sequence). The CDR3 runs to 15 residues. Trimming took off 5 bases at V and 4 bases at J, with 18 bases between the two ends. The CDR3 bases are TGTGCCAGCAGCCACCCTTCCCGGGGAACGTACGAGCAGTACTTC. Protein product: CASSHPSRGTYEQYF.

This clone has a handful of counts. This chain uses TRBV29-1 with TRBJ2-7; D uncertain. The CDR3 extends over 13 amino acids. Germline-derived CDR1 and CDR2 are SQVTM and ANQGSEA. The V and J ends lost 2 bases and 6 bases respectively, with 14 bases between them. CDR3 amino acids: CSVERRNSGEQYF. The CDR3 coding sequence is TGCAGCGTTGAAAGAAGAAACTCCGGCGAGCAGTACTTC.

In regard to this clone: A much larger clonotype is one base distant, so this may be a read error. The chain links TRBV28 to TRBJ1-1; D perhaps matches TRBD1 (6 bases). Germline V CDR1 and CDR2: MDHEN, SYDVKM. This CDR3 contains 12 residues. Deletions cut 5 bases from V and 5 bases from J, with 9 bases between. CDR3 DNA: TGTGCCAGCAGTACAGGGTTAACTGAAGCTTTCTTT. Its protein is CASSTGLTEAFF.

J is TRBJ2-1 and V is TRBV28; D perhaps matches TRBD2 (7 bases). CDR1 is MDHEN and CDR2 is SYDVKM in the germline V gene. The CDR3 runs to 16 residues. V was cut by 5 bases and J by 3 bases, with 17 bases left in between. The CDR3 sequence: CASSPRKGGDYNEQFF. The CDR3 DNA follows: TGTGCCAGCAGTCCTCGGAAGGGGGGGGACTACAATGAGCAGTTCTTC.

With respect to this clone: At the DNA level, this CDR3 is encoded by other sequences in the same sample as well. The J gene is TRBJ1-4, the V gene TRBV28; D remains unclear. Germline V gene lookup returns CDR1 MDHEN and CDR2 SYDVKM. This CDR3 region has 12 residues. The V and J ends lost 5 bases and 7 bases respectively, with 8 bases between them. This chain's CDR3 is CASSLEGEKLFF. In DNA form, the CDR3 reads TGTGCCAGCAGTCTGGAGGGTGAAAAACTGTTTTTT.

This chain links TRBV28 with TRBJ1-2; perhaps TRBD1 as D (6 bases). Germline V lookup: CDR1 MDHEN, CDR2 SYDVKM. CDR3 length: 11 amino acids. Trimming took off 8 bases at V and 13 bases at J, with 17 bases between the two ends. In DNA, the CDR3 is TGTGCCAGCGGACAGCGGATGAAGTCCACCTTC. The encoded protein is CASGQRMKSTF.